This T cell receptor (beta chain) was found in a study of blood T cell repertoires in COVID-19 (dated by TCRdb to about 2020). With regard to the full study: Collaborator samples came from the United States, Italy and Spain and covered acute and convalescent phases of COVID-19. The repertoires were made available in a free public database intended to serve as a resource for research on the immune response to SARS-CoV-2. The material from the prospective study consisted of cDNA or gDNA derived from T cells, B-cell-depleted T cells, or PBMCs. Where available, HLA class I and class II types were taken from metadata supplied by the sample provider and were not determined by assay-based typing. A de-identified subject ID, COVID-19 status, age in years and sex were almost always included in the sample metadata. The samples were drawn from the first 160 participants of the ongoing ImmuneRACE study and from 950 to 1,500 subjects provided by 6 global collaborators. The dataset comprised deeply sampled blood TCRbeta repertoires from subjects exposed to, actively infected with, or recovered from COVID-19. The paper's findings and limits, for the study overall: Clinical and demographic metadata were provided uncurated, with the amount varying by source and participant.

Note on this clone: Its cognate antigen has yet to be identified. Per-base qualities were not stored, and no clone one base away is much larger.

TCRbeta CDR3 regions were amplified from genomic DNA by means of the immunoSEQ Assay, a bias-controlled multiplex PCR. As for the authors' bioinformatics: The number of nucleated cells in each sample was estimated by amplification of reference gene primers within the assay. To quantify the absolute abundance of each unique TCRbeta CDR3 rearrangement, sequence reads were collapsed and filtered. Productive Simpson clonality was computed per sample as the square root of Simpson's diversity index over productive rearrangements. TCRdb carries this immuneACCESS record with in-frame sequences only. Its versions omit some clonotypes, under half of them owing to an unresolved V gene in the studies checked, with the rest unexplained. From that table come the V and J calls and clone size; the DNA was used to work out D and trimming. This sample lists about 190,000 clones; around 79% were detected once. Of the sample, roughly an eighth falls within the top ten clones.

V was cut back by 0 bases and J by 9 bases, leaving a gap of 10 bases between them. The germline V gene sets CDR1 to SGDLS and CDR2 to YYNGEE. The CDR3 starts with the cysteine, ends with the phenylalanine, and has 13 residues. Of all the DNA, just the CDR3 is kept, 39 bases in frame from base 1. Collaborating institutions collected whole blood in K2EDTA tubes following their own protocols. For TCRbeta analysis, collaborators shipped samples as frozen whole blood, isolated PBMCs, or DNA extracted from either of those sample types. The specimen sequenced was peripheral blood. The receptor was isolated from a woman between 50 and 59 years old with acute or convalescent COVID-19. Recombination joined TRBV9 with TRBJ2-1, with the D gene not clear enough to name. The nucleotide sequence is TGTGCCAGCAGCGTAGGTCGGGTTGGTGAGCAGTTCTTC. Translation gives CASSVGRVGEQFF.